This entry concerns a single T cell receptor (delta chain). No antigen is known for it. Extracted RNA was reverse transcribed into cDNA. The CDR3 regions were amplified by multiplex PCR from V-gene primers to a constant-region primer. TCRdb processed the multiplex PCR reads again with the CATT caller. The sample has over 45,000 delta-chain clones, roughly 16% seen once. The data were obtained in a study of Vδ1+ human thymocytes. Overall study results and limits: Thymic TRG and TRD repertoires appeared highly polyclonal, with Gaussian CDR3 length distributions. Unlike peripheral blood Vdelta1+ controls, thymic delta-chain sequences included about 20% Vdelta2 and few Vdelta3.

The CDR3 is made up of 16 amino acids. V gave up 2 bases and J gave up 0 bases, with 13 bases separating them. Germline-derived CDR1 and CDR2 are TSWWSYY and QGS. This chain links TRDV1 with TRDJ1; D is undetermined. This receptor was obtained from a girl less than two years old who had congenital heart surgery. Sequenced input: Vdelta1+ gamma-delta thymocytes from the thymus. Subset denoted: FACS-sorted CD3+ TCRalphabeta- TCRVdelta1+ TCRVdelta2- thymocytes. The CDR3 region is CALGEEADQYTDKLIF. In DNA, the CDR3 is TGTGCTCTTGGGGAAGAGGCAGACCAGTACACCGATAAACTCATCTTT.